This T cell receptor beta chain came from a study of T cells after yellow fever vaccination. V shed 5 bases, J shed 8 bases, and the junction held 5 bases outside the gene matches. The CDR3 runs 12 residues. Per the germline V gene, CDR1 is DFQATT and CDR2 is SNEGSKA (reference sequence). TCRdb reprocessed the 5' RACE reads with MiXCR, giving one entry per CDR3 protein. The sample consists of about 320,000 distinct CDR3 sequences, 3.5% to 4.5% of them appearing once. In its sample, this clonotype was seen many times. This receptor was taken from a young man who received the YFV17D yellow fever vaccine. V gene TRBV20-1 combines with J gene TRBJ2-5, with 10 bases identical to TRBD1. The source material was PBMCs, sampled 15 days after the yellow fever booster vaccination. Here the CDR3 reads CSASDRGLTQYF. The CDR3 bases are TGCAGTGCTTCTGACAGGGGGCTAACCCAGTACTTC.